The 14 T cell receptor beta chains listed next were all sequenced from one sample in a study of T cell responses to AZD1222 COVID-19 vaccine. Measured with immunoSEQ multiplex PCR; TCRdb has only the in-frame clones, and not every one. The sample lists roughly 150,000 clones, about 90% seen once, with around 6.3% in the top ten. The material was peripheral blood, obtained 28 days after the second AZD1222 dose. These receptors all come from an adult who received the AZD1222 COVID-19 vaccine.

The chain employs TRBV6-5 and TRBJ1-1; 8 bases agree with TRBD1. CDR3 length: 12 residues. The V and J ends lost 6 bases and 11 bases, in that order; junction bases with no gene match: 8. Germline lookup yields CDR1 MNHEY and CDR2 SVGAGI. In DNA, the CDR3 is TGTGCCAGCAGCGGACAGGGCTTGGGTGCTTTCTTT. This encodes CASSGQGLGAFF.

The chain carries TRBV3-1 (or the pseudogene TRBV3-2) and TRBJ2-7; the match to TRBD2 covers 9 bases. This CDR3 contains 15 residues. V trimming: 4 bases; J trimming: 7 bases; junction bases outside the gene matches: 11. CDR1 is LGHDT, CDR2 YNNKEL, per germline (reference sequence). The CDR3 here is CASSRIAGVGQEQYF. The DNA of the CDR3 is TGTGCCAGCAGCCGAATAGCGGGGGTTGGTCAGGAGCAGTACTTC.

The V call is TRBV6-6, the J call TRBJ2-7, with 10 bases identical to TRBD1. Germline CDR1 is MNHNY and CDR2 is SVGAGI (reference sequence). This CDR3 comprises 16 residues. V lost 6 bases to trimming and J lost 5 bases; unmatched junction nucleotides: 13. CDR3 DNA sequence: TGTGCCAGCAGAAACAGGCGGGACAGGGGCCCCCACGAGCAGTACTTC. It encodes CASRNRRDRGPHEQYF.

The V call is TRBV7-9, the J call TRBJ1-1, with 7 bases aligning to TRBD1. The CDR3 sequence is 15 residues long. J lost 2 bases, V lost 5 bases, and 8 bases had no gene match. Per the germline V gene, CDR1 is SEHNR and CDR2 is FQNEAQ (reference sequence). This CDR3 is CASSHRTGYNTEAFF. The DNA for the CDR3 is TGTGCCAGCAGCCATCGGACAGGCTACAACACTGAAGCTTTCTTT.

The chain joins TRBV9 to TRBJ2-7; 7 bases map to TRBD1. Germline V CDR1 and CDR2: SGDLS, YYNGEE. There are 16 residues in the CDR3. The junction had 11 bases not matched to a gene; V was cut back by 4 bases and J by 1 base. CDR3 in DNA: TGTGCCAGCAGCCCCGATAGGGGGACAGCTTCCTACGAGCAGTACTTC. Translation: CASSPDRGTASYEQYF.

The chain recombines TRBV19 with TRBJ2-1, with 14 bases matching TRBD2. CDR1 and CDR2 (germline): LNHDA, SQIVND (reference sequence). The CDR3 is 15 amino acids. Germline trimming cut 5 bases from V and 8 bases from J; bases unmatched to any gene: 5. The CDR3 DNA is TGTGCCAGTAGTGCGACTAGCGGGAGGGCCCATGAGCAGTTCTTC. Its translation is CASSATSGRAHEQFF.

CDR3 sequence (DNA): TGTGCCAGCAGCCGGGGACTAAAAGAGACCCAGTACTTC. Its translation is CASSRGLKETQYF. The chain has TRBV7-3 and TRBJ2-5; 7 nucleotides agree with TRBD2. V gave up 5 bases and J gave up 3 bases; unmatched junction bases: 3. Germline lookup yields CDR1 SGHTA and CDR2 FQGTGA. This CDR3 is 13 amino acids long.

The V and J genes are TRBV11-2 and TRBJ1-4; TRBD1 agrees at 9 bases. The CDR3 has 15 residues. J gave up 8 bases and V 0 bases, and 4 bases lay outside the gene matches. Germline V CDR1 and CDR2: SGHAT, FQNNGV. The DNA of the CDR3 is TGTGCCAGCAGCTTAGAAGGGGACAGGGTAGAAAAACTGTTTTTT. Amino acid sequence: CASSLEGDRVEKLFF.

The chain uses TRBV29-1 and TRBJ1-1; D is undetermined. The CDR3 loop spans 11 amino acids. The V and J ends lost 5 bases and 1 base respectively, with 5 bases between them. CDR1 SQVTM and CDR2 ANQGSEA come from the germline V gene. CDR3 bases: TGCAGCGTTCGGAGGAACACTGAAGCTTTCTTT. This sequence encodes CSVRRNTEAFF.

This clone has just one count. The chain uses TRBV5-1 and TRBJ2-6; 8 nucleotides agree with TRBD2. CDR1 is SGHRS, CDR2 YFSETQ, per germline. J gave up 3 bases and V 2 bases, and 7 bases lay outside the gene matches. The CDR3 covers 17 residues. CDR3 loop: CASSLRAGDRGANVLTF. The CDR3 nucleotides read TGCGCCAGCAGCTTACGAGCGGGGGACCGTGGGGCCAACGTCCTGACTTTC.

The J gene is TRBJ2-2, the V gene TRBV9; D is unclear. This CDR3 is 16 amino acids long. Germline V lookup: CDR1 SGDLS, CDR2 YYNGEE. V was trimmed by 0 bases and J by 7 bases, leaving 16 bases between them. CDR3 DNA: TGTGCCAGCAGCGTAGAGTGGCCGGCTCCAGTCGGGGAGCTGTTTTTT. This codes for CASSVEWPAPVGELFF.

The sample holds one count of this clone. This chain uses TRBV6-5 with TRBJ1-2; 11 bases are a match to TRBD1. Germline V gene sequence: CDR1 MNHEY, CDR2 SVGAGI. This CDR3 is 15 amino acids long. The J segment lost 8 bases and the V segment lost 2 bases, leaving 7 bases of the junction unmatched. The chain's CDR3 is CASSYPGQGAEGYTF. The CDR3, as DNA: TGTGCCAGCAGTTACCCTGGACAGGGGGCGGAGGGCTACACCTTC.

In DNA form, the CDR3 reads TGCAGTGCTAGAACAGGTGGGCAACTGTTTTTT. Protein product: CSARTGGQLFF. This chain connects TRBV20-1 to TRBJ1-4; D is perhaps TRBD1 (5 bases). Germline CDR1 is DFQATT and CDR2 is SNEGSKA (reference sequence). Trimming took off 2 bases at V and 12 bases at J, with 10 bases between the two ends. This CDR3 contains 11 residues.

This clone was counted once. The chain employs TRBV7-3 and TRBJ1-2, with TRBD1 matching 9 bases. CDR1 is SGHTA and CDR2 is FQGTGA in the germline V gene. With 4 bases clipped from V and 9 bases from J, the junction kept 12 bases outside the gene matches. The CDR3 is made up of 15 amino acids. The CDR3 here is CASSSESGTGRSYTF. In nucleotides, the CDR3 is TGTGCCAGCAGCTCGGAGTCTGGGACAGGGAGGAGCTACACCTTC.